A single T cell receptor (beta chain) is shown here with its context. The method was immunoSEQ multiplex PCR; TCRdb's version includes in-frame clones alone and lacks a portion of them. The sample records tens of thousands of clones, 91% being singletons. The sample comes from a study of OX40 agonist ivuxolimab in advanced cancers. Germline values: CDR1 LNHNV, CDR2 YYDKDF (reference sequence). The CDR3 runs 14 residues. The V end was cut by 5 bases, the J end by 2 bases, with 11 bases between. The chain carries TRBV15 and TRBJ2-3, with D uncertain. The sample was CD4+ or CD8+ T cells sorted from blood, taken in a trial of the OX40 agonist ivuxolimab. The TCR sequence derives from an adult with an advanced solid tumor such as melanoma, head and neck, liver or kidney cancer. The CDR3 loop is CATSGRRATDTQYF. Here the CDR3 DNA reads TGTGCCACCAGCGGGCGTAGGGCCACAGATACGCAGTATTTT.